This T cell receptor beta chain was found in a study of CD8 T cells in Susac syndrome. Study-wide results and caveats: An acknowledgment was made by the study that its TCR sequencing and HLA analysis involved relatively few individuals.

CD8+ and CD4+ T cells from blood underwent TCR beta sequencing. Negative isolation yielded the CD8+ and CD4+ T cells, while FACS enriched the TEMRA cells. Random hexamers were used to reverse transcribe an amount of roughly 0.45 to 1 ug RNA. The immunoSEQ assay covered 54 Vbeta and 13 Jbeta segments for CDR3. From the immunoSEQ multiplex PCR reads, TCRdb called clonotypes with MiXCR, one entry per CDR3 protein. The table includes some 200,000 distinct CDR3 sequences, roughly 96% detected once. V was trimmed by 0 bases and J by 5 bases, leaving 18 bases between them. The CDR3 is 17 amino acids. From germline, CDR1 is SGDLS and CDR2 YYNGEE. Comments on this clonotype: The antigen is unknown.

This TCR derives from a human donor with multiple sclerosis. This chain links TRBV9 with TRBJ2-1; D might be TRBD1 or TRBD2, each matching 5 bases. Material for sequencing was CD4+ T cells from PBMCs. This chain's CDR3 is CASSVAPREGLNNEQFF. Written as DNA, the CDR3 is TGTGCCAGCAGCGTAGCTCCGAGAGAGGGGTTGAACAATGAGCAGTTCTTC.